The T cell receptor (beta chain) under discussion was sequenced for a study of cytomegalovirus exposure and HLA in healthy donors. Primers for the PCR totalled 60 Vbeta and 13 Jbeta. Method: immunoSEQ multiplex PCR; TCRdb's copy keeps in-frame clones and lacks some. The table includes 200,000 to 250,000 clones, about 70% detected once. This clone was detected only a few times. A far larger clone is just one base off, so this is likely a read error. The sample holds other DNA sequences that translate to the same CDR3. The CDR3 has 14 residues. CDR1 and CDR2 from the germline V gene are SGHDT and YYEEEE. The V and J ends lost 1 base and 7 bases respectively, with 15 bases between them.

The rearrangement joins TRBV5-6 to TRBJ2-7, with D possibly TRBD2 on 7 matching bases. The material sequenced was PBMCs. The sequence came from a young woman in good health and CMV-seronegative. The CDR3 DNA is TGTGCCAGCAGCTTGCTCCGGGGGGCGCGGGAGCAGTACTTC. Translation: CASSLLRGAREQYF.